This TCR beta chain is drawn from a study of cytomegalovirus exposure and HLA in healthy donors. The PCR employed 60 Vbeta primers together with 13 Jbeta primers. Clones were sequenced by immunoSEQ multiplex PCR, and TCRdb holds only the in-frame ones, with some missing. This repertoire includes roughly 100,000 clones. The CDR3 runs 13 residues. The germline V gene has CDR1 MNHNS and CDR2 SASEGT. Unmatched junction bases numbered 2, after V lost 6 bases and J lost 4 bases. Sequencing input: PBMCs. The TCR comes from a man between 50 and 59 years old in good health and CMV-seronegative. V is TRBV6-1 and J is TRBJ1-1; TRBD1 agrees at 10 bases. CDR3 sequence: CASRTGGGTEAFF. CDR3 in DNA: TGTGCCAGCAGGACAGGGGGCGGCACTGAAGCTTTCTTT.